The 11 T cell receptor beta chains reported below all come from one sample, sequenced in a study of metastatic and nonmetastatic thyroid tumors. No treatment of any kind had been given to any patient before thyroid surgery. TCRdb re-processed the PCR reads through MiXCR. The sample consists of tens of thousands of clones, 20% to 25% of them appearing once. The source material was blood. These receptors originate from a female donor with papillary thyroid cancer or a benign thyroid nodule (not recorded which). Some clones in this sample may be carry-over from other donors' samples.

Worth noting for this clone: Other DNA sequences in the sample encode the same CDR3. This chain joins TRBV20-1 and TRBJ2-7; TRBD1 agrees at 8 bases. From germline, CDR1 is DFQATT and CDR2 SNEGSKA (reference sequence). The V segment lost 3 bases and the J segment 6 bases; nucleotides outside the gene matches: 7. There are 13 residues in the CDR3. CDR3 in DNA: TGCAGTGCTAGCGGGACAGGTTTTGGCGAGCAGTACTTC. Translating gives CSASGTGFGEQYF.

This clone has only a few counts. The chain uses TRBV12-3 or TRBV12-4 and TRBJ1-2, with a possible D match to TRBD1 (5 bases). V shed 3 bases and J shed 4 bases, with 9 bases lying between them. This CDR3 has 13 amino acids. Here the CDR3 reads CASSFGGGYGYTF. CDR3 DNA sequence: TGTGCCAGCAGTTTCGGGGGAGGCTATGGCTACACCTTC.

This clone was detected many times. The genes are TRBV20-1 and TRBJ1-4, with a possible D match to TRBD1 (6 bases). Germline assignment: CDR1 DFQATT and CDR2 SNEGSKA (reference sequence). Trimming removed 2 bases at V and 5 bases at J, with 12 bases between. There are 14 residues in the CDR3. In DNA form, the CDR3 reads TGCAGTGCTAGAAAGGGGGGGAGAAATGAAAAACTGTTTTTT. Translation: CSARKGGRNEKLFF.

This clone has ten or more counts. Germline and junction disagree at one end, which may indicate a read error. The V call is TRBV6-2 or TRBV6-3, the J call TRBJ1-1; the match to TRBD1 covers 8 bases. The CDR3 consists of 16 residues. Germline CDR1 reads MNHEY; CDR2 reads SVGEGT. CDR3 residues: CASSHPRDRMNTEAFF. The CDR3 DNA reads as TGTGCCAGCAGTCACCCTCGGGACAGGATGAATACTGAAGCTTTCTTT.

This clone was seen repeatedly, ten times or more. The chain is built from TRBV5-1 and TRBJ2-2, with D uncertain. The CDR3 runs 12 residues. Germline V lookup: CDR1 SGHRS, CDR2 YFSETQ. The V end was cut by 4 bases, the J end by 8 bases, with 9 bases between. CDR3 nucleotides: TGCGCCAGCAGCCCCTTGGAGGGGGAGCTGTTTTTT. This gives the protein CASSPLEGELFF.

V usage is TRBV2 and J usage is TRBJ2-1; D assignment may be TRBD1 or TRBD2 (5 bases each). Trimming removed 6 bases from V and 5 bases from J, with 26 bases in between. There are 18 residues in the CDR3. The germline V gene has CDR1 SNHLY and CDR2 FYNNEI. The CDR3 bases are TGTGCCAGCAGGGAAAGGGTATCCCTGGGGGAGTGGGACAATGAGCAGTTCTTC. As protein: CASRERVSLGEWDNEQFF. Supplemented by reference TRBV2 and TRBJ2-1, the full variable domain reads EPEVTQTPSHQVTQMGQEVILRCVPISNHLYFYWYRQILGQKVEFLVSFYNNEISEKSEIFDDQFSVERPDGSNFTLKIRSTKLEDSAMYFCASRERVSLGEWDNEQFFGPGTRLTVL.

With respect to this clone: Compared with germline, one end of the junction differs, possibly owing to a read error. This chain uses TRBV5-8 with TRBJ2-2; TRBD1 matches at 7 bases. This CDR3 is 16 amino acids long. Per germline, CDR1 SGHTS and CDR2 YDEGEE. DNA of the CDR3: TGTGCCATCAGCCTGGGATTCGACAGGGATATCGGGCAGCTGTTTTTT. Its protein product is CAISLGFDRDIGQLFF.

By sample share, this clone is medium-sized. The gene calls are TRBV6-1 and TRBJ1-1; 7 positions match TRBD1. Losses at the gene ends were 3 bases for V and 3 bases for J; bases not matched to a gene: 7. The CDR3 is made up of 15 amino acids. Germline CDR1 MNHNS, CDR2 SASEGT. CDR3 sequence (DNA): TGTGCCAGCAGTGACCCCGGGACAGCCTACACTGAAGCTTTCTTT. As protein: CASSDPGTAYTEAFF.

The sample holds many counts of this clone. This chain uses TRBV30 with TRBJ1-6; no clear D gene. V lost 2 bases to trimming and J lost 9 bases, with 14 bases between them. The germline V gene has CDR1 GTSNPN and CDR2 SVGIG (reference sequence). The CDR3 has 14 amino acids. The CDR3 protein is CAWSPPDHLSPLHF. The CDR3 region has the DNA TGTGCCTGGAGTCCCCCGGACCACCTTTCACCCCTCCACTTT.

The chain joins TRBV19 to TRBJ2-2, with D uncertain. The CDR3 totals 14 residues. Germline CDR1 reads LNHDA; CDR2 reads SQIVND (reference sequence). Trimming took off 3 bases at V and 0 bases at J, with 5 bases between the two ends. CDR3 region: CASSIQSNTGELFF. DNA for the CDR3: TGTGCCAGTAGTATTCAGTCGAACACCGGGGAGCTGTTTTTT.

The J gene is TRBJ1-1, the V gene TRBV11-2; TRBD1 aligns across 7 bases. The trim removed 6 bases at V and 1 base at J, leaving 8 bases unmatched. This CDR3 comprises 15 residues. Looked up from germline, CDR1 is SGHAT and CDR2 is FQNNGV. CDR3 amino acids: CASSITGAGNTEAFF. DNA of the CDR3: TGTGCCAGCAGTATAACAGGGGCTGGGAACACTGAAGCTTTCTTT.